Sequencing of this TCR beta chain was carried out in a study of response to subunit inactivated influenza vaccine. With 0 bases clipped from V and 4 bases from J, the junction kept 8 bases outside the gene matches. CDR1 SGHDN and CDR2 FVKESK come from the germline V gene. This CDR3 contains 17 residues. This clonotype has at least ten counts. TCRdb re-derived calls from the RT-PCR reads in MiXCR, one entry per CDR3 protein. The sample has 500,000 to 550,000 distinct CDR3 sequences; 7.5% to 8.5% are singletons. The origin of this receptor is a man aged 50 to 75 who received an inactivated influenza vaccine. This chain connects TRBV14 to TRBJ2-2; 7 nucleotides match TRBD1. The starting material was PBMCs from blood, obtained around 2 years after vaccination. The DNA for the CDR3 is TGTGCCAGCAGCCAAGATTCAACAGGGGTGGTCACCGGGGAGCTGTTTTTT. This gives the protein CASSQDSTGVVTGELFF.